This T cell receptor beta chain was obtained from a study of T-cell memory formation after mild COVID-19. Study-level information: The TCR clusters were mostly specific to one donor.

Looked up from germline, CDR1 is MNHEY and CDR2 is SVGAGI. This CDR3 is built from 12 residues. Constant-segment-primed 5'RACE gave TCR alpha and TCR beta cDNA libraries with sample barcodes and UMIs. One entry per CDR3 protein results from TCRdb running MiXCR on the 5' RACE reads. The sample yields about 360,000 distinct CDR3 sequences, 13% seen once. The study's findings and limits: Confirmation of SARS-CoV-2 specificity was lacking for second-wave clones peaking day 37. The pre-infection memory compartment contained some responding clones, suggesting cross-reactive memory joined.

As to this clonotype: Its target is unknown. One junction end disagrees with the germline gene, perhaps due to a read error.

This sequence was found in a man aged 18 to 29 who had mild COVID-19 (a few samples of this study predate the infection). Cell type and time point are not known. The chain has TRBV6-5 and TRBJ2-7, with TRBD1 as a possible D gene (6 bases). Sequencing was performed on PBMCs or a T cell subset sorted from them (not recorded which). The CDR3 sequence is CASSNREYGQYF. The DNA for the CDR3 is TGTGCCAGCAGCAACAGGGAGTACGGGCAGTACTTC.